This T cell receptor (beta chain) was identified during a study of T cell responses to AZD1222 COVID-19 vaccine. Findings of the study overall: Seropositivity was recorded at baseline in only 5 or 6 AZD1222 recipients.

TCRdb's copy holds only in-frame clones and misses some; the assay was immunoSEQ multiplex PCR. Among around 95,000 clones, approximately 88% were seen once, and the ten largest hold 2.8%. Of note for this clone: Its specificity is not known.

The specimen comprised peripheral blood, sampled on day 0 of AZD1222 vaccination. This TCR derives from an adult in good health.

CDR3 residues: CASSLAGAYEQYF. Written as DNA, the CDR3 is TGTGCCAGCAGCTTAGCGGGAGCCTACGAGCAGTACTTC. The chain carries TRBV3-1 (or the pseudogene TRBV3-2) and TRBJ2-7; 9 positions agree with TRBD2. The germline V gene encodes CDR1 LGHDT and CDR2 YNNKEL (reference sequence). The V gene end was trimmed by 5 bases and the J gene end by 2 bases; junction bases not matched to a gene: 1. The CDR3 runs to 13 residues.